This T cell receptor (beta chain) appears in the sequencing data of a study of blood T cells in healthy people across ages. Primed by a sample-barcoded 5' primer and a J-beta primer mix, a second PCR proceeded for 7 to 11 cycles. MiXCR was run by TCRdb on the 5' RACE reads, yielding one entry per CDR3 protein. The top ten clones hold over 7% of a sample with roughly 1,700,000 distinct CDR3 sequences, approximately 28% of them seen once. This CDR3 region has 14 residues. Germline V gene sequence: CDR1 SGHRS, CDR2 YFSETQ. Trimming took 6 bases from V and 5 from J, leaving 17 bases between them. This clonotype came up a few times.

The genes are TRBV5-1 and TRBJ1-1, with D possibly TRBD1 on 5 matching bases. The sequencing input was blood. This clonotype originated in a woman younger than 45 in good health. Here the CDR3 reads CASKGRADSTEAFF. CDR3 nucleotides: TGCGCCAGCAAGGGCAGGGCGGATAGTACTGAAGCTTTCTTT.